The clone carrying this T cell receptor beta chain has just a few counts. Its cognate antigen is unknown. The CDR3 loop spans 16 amino acids. The V and J ends lost 0 bases and 1 base respectively, with 12 bases between them. Germline CDR1 and CDR2: MNHEY and SMNVEV (reference sequence). These data belong to a study of cytomegalovirus exposure and HLA in healthy donors. Study-wide findings and caveats: In most subjects, TCR beta sequences reportedly gave accurate predictions of HLA-A and HLA-B alleles. The investigators catalogued under 200 TCR beta chains as cytomegalovirus-associated.

PCR used 60 Vbeta primers and 13 Jbeta primers. The data were produced by immunoSEQ multiplex PCR, yet TCRdb's version contains in-frame clones alone and is incomplete. This sample has about 90,000 clones, with about 73% found just once. Sequences were obtained from PBMCs. The clonotype originates from a middle-aged woman in good health and CMV-seropositive. This chain connects TRBV27 to TRBJ1-2; the D gene is possibly TRBD1 (5 bases). The CDR3 is CASSLSRRGYNYGYTF. The DNA for the CDR3 is TGTGCCAGCAGTTTATCGAGAAGGGGCTATAACTATGGCTACACCTTC.